These 15 T cell receptor beta chains were sequenced from one sample in a study of graft-versus-host responses after intestinal transplantation. Produced via immunoSEQ multiplex PCR; TCRdb's table is partial and in-frame only. The table records approximately 77,000 clones, approximately 90% of them present only once. This material consisted of PBMCs, taken 98 days after intestinal transplantation. All receptors derive from a human patient who received an intestinal transplant, so some T cells may come from the graft donor.

This chain joins TRBV7-4 and TRBJ2-5, with 9 bases fitting TRBD2. CDR1 is SGHVT and CDR2 is SQSDAQ in the germline V gene. V lost 5 bases, J lost 0 bases, and 16 bases stayed unmatched. This CDR3 is 19 amino acids long. In DNA, the CDR3 is TGTGCCAGCAGCCTCATAGATACCCGACTAGCGGCCAACCAAGAGACCCAGTACTTC. Its protein product is CASSLIDTRLAANQETQYF.

In this sample, this clone turned up once. The J gene is TRBJ2-6, the V gene TRBV27; weak D call: TRBD1 (6 bases). The germline V gene encodes CDR1 MNHEY and CDR2 SMNVEV (reference sequence). This CDR3 region has 15 residues. The ends were cut back, 5 bases at V and 0 bases at J, with 8 bases in the middle. DNA for the CDR3: TGTGCCAGCAGTCACAGGGACTCTGGGGCCAACGTCCTGACTTTC. Protein: CASSHRDSGANVLTF. Supplemented by reference TRBV27 and TRBJ2-6, the full variable domain reads EAQVTQNPRYLITVTGKKLTVTCSQNMNHEYMSWYRQDPGLGLRQIYYSMNVEVTDKGDVPEGYKVSRKEKRNFPLILESPSPNQTSLYFCASSHRDSGANVLTFGAGSRLTVL.

The rearrangement links TRBV6-5 to TRBJ2-7; D gene unclear. Per germline, CDR1 MNHEY and CDR2 SVGAGI. With 3 bases removed from V and 2 bases from J, the gap between germline ends came to 5 bases. The CDR3 runs 12 residues. The CDR3 bases are TGTGCCAGCAGTTATAACACCTACGAGCAGTACTTC. Its protein product is CASSYNTYEQYF.

The V and J genes are TRBV7-9 and TRBJ2-1; no definite D call. CDR1 and CDR2 from the germline V gene are SEHNR and FQNEAQ (reference sequence). The CDR3 loop spans 14 amino acids. Trimming stripped 3 bases from V and 5 bases from J, with 11 bases between. CDR3: CASSFGKINNEQFF. The CDR3 region has the DNA TGTGCCAGCAGCTTCGGAAAAATAAACAATGAGCAGTTCTTC.

J is TRBJ1-1 and V is TRBV28; D gene ambiguous. CDR1 is MDHEN and CDR2 is SYDVKM in the germline V gene. The CDR3 is 15 residues long. V lost 2 bases and J lost 0, with 10 bases in between. The chain's CDR3 is CASSLVGVMNTEAFF. CDR3 DNA: TGTGCCAGCAGTTTAGTTGGCGTCATGAACACTGAAGCTTTCTTT.

V is TRBV27 and J is TRBJ1-2; D not resolved. CDR3 length: 14 amino acids. The V gene lost 3 bases and the J gene lost 6 bases, with 14 bases spanning the gap. Germline lookup yields CDR1 MNHEY and CDR2 SMNVEV (reference sequence). In DNA form, the CDR3 reads TGTGCCAGCAGTTTGCTTGAGGGCGCGGATGGCTACACCTTC. This gives the protein CASSLLEGADGYTF.

This clone was seen only once. This chain connects TRBV28 to TRBJ1-5; D perhaps matches TRBD1 (5 bases). Trimming left V 8 bases short and J 4 bases short, with 12 bases between. There are 13 residues in the CDR3. Germline CDR1 and CDR2: MDHEN and SYDVKM. As DNA, the CDR3 is TGTGCCAGCCTGACTTGGGGGAATCAGCCCCAGCATTTT. Protein product: CASLTWGNQPQHF. The complete variable domain, with remaining parts taken from reference TRBV28 and TRBJ1-5, reads DVKVTQSSRYLVKRTGEKVFLECVQDMDHENMFWYRQDPGLGLRLIYFSYDVKMKEKGDIPEGYSVSREKKERFSLILESASTNQTSMYLCASLTWGNQPQHFGDGTRLSIL.

The chain links TRBV7-2 to TRBJ2-1; D is possibly TRBD2 (6 bases). The CDR3 length is 15 residues. The V and J ends lost 2 bases and 9 bases respectively, with 17 bases between them. Germline CDR1 reads SGHTA; CDR2 reads FQGNSA. DNA of the CDR3: TGTGCCAGCAGCTTAACTGGCGGGGATCTTACTGAGCAGTTCTTC. It yields the protein CASSLTGGDLTEQFF.

V gene TRBV5-4 combines with J gene TRBJ2-7; D is possibly TRBD1 or TRBD2 (5 bases each). There are 15 residues in the CDR3. Trimming left V 4 bases short and J 3 bases short, with 17 bases between. Per germline, CDR1 SGHNT and CDR2 YYREEE (reference sequence). The CDR3 here is CASSNDRDGGYEQYF. The CDR3 region has the DNA TGTGCCAGCAGCAACGACCGGGACGGCGGCTACGAGCAGTACTTC. Together with reference TRBV5-4 and TRBJ2-7, the CDR3 gives the full variable domain: ETGVTQSPTHLIKTRGQQVTLRCSSQSGHNTVSWYQQALGQGPQFIFQYYREEENGRGNFPPRFSGLQFPNYSSELNVNALELDDSALYLCASSNDRDGGYEQYFGPGTRLTVT.

The V and J genes are TRBV9 and TRBJ2-3; D not certain. Deletions cut 0 bases from V and 2 bases from J, with 7 bases between. The CDR3 is 14 amino acids. Germline loops: CDR1 SGDLS, CDR2 YYNGEE. The CDR3 DNA reads TGTGCCAGCAGCGTAGAGTTAACCACAGATACGCAGTATTTT. Its translation is CASSVELTTDTQYF.

This clone has a single count. The chain carries TRBV15 and TRBJ2-3; maybe TRBD2 (5 bases). The CDR3 has 15 amino acids. The germline CDR1 and CDR2 sequences are LNHNV and YYDKDF (reference sequence). Trimming took off 4 bases at V and 0 bases at J, with 11 bases between the two ends. CDR3 protein: CATSISGTSTDTQYF. CDR3 sequence (DNA): TGTGCCACCAGCATAAGCGGCACTAGCACAGATACGCAGTATTTT.

V gene TRBV6-5 combines with J gene TRBJ2-7; TRBD1 might be the D (5 bases). The CDR3 extends over 15 amino acids. V was pared by 6 bases and J by 1 base, with 16 bases between. Germline assignment: CDR1 MNHEY and CDR2 SVGAGI. The chain's CDR3 is CASRIPPDRSYEQYF. In DNA form, the CDR3 reads TGTGCCAGCAGAATCCCCCCCGACAGATCCTACGAGCAGTACTTC.

In regard to this clone: Its ends do not fully match the called genes, so a read error is possible. In DNA, the CDR3 is TGCAGCGGAGGCTGGACAGGGAGTTACAATGAGCGGTTCTTC. Protein product: CSGGWTGSYNERFF. J is TRBJ2-1 and V is TRBV29-1; 8 bases align to TRBD1. This CDR3 region has 14 residues. From germline, CDR1 is SQVTM and CDR2 ANQGSEA.

The J gene is TRBJ1-2, the V gene TRBV28; a possible D gene is TRBD1 (5 bases). Trimming stripped 3 bases from V and 1 base from J, with 12 bases between. The CDR3 is 15 amino acids. Germline assignment: CDR1 MDHEN and CDR2 SYDVKM. CDR3 coding DNA: TGTGCCAGCAGTTTGAGTGGGGGGGTTAACTATGGCTACACCTTC. It is translated as CASSLSGGVNYGYTF.

This chain uses TRBV28 with TRBJ1-2; 8 bases are shared with TRBD1. Germline CDR1 and CDR2: MDHEN and SYDVKM. The CDR3 has 17 residues. With 2 bases clipped from V and 6 bases from J, the junction kept 14 bases outside the gene matches. The CDR3 coding sequence is TGTGCCAGCAGTTTAACCCTACCAGGGGGCAACTGGGATGGCTACACCTTC. This gives the protein CASSLTLPGGNWDGYTF.